The 26 T cell receptor beta chains presented below share a single source sample, sequenced in a study of regulatory T cells in long-lasting Graves disease. Time point described: newly diagnosed GD, antithyroid drugs for less than 3 months. RNA extracted from PBMCs served as the sequencing template. Combining iRepertoire HTBI primers with Arm-PCR of CDR3 regions, the authors built TCR beta libraries. Each CDR3 protein is one row after TCRdb ran MiXCR on the multiplex PCR reads. The repertoire holds more than 300,000 distinct CDR3 sequences, with 15% as singletons. The sample was peripheral blood mononuclear cells (PBMCs), taken at new diagnosis, from a patient treated with antithyroid drugs. These TCRs come from a female donor with Graves disease.

A few counts support this clonotype. The V call is TRBV15, the J call TRBJ2-1, with D unclear. The V gene's germline CDR1 is LNHNV and CDR2 YYDKDF (reference sequence). The V end lost 0 bases, the J end lost 3 bases, and 6 bases lay between the germline ends. The CDR3 is 14 amino acids. As DNA, the CDR3 is TGTGCCACCAGCAGAGAAGCCCTCTACAATGAGCAGTTCTTC. This translates into CATSREALYNEQFF.

This clonotype was counted a few times. The chain uses TRBV14 and TRBJ2-7, with 9 bases fitting TRBD1. The germline V gene encodes CDR1 SGHDN and CDR2 FVKESK. V trimming: 1 base; J trimming: 1 base; junction bases outside the gene matches: 5. The CDR3 is 16 amino acids. Written as DNA, the CDR3 is TGTGCCAGCAGCCAAGGCCACAGGGGGCGGTCCTACGAGCAGTACTTC. Translation gives CASSQGHRGRSYEQYF. The full variable domain, in which reference TRBV14 and TRBJ2-7 provide the parts outside the CDR3, is EAGVTQFPSHSVIEKGQTVTLRCDPISGHDNLYWYRRVMGKEIKFLLHFVKESKQDESGMPNNRFLAERTGGTYSTLKVQPAELEDSGVYFCASSQGHRGRSYEQYFGPGTRLTVT.

This chain connects TRBV9 to TRBJ2-2; no firm D call. The CDR3 has 13 amino acids. Deletions cut 0 bases from V and 5 bases from J, with 5 bases between. Germline CDR1 SGDLS, CDR2 YYNGEE. The CDR3 nucleotides are TGTGCCAGCAGCGTAGTGCCGACCGGGGAGCTGTTTTTT. This codes for CASSVVPTGELFF.

This clonotype came up many times. V gene TRBV20-1 combines with J gene TRBJ2-5; TRBD1 matches 7 bases. Germline V CDR1 and CDR2: DFQATT, SNEGSKA (reference sequence). The V gene end was trimmed by 6 bases and the J gene end by 2 bases; junction bases not matched to a gene: 9. This CDR3 region has 14 residues. The CDR3 region has the DNA TGCAGTGCCAACACAGGGGTAATACAAGAGACCCAGTACTTC. Translation: CSANTGVIQETQYF.

In its sample, this clonotype was seen many times. V and J are TRBV12-5 and TRBJ2-4; possible D gene TRBD2, 5 bases. Looked up from germline, CDR1 is LGHNT and CDR2 is FRNRAP. V was pared by 3 bases and J by 7 bases, with 13 bases between. This CDR3 region has 14 residues. The CDR3 sequence is CASGLPMGSNIQYF. The CDR3 DNA follows: TGTGCTAGTGGTTTACCCATGGGGAGCAACATTCAGTACTTC.

The table lists this clonotype with many counts. The chain combines TRBV28 with TRBJ2-7; no firm D call. CDR1 and CDR2 from the germline V gene are MDHEN and SYDVKM. The CDR3 extends over 17 amino acids. The V end lost 2 bases, the J end lost 3 bases, and 20 bases lay between the germline ends. CDR3 bases: TGTGCCAGCAGTTTAGCCGAAGGTAGTGCCAGAATCTACGAGCAGTACTTC. As protein: CASSLAEGSARIYEQYF.

This clonotype has a count of ten or more. J is TRBJ1-2 and V is TRBV27; TRBD1 aligns across 8 bases. CDR3 size: 14 residues. V was clipped by 6 bases and J by 4 bases; unmatched bases: 7. CDR1 and CDR2 from the germline V gene are MNHEY and SMNVEV (reference sequence). CDR3 in amino acids: CASSPQGVGYGYTF. For the CDR3, the DNA is TGTGCCAGCAGCCCACAGGGGGTAGGCTATGGCTACACCTTC.

This clonotype was detected many times. The chain joins TRBV2 to TRBJ2-1; 10 bases match TRBD1. Germline assignment: CDR1 SNHLY and CDR2 FYNNEI. V dropped 4 bases and J dropped 6; count of bases not matched to a gene: 6. The CDR3 spans 15 residues. The CDR3 DNA sequence: TGTGCCAGCAGTGCAGGACAGGGGGTAGGCAATGAGCAGTTCTTC. This translates into CASSAGQGVGNEQFF.

This clonotype was seen repeatedly, ten times or more. The chain employs TRBV3-1 and TRBJ2-3; D possibly corresponds to TRBD2 (5 bases). Trimming pared 4 bases from V and 4 bases from J, leaving 12 bases between. Germline values: CDR1 LGHDT, CDR2 YNNKEL (reference sequence). The CDR3 runs to 14 residues. CDR3 sequence (DNA): TGTGCCAGCAGCCTCTCAGAGGGCGCAGATACGCAGTATTTT. Its translation is CASSLSEGADTQYF.

This clonotype was counted many times. This chain joins TRBV6-2 or TRBV6-3 and TRBJ2-1; 7 bases line up with TRBD1. The DNA end is a closer match to TRBJ2-5, so the J assignment may be wrong. CDR3 size: 14 residues. In germline, CDR1 is MNHEY, CDR2 SVGEGT. DNA for the CDR3: TGTGCCAGCAAAACGACAGGGATAGGAAAGGCCCAGTACTTC. Protein product: CASKTTGIGKAQYF.

This clonotype was detected ten times or more. V is TRBV6-2 or TRBV6-3 and J is TRBJ2-1; TRBD2 might be the D (7 bases). The CDR3 has 14 amino acids. V was clipped by 7 bases and J by 8 bases, with 18 bases between them. In germline, CDR1 is MNHEY, CDR2 SVGEGT. CDR3 DNA sequence: TGTGCCAGCAACGGCGGGAGAAGGGGGGATGAGCAGTTCTTC. It codes for CASNGGRRGDEQFF.

To note about this clonotype: This may be a read error, as it is one base from a much larger clone. The genes are TRBV3-1 and TRBJ2-5; 7 bases fit TRBD2. This CDR3 contains 14 residues. Germline-derived CDR1 and CDR2 are LGHDT and YNNKEL (reference sequence). The CDR3 sequence is CVSSQLADQETQYF. The DNA of the CDR3 is TGTGTCAGCAGCCAGCTAGCGGACCAAGAGACCCAGTACTTC.

This clonotype occurred a few times. The V and J genes are TRBV20-1 and TRBJ1-3, with TRBD1 matching 9 bases. Germline assignment: CDR1 DFQATT and CDR2 SNEGSKA (reference sequence). V gave up 1 base and J gave up 7 bases; unmatched junction bases: 5. The CDR3 is made up of 14 amino acids. The CDR3 loop is CSARADRGWNTIYF. The CDR3 nucleotides are TGCAGTGCTAGAGCGGACAGGGGTTGGAACACCATATATTTT.

This clonotype was counted ten times or more. The chain recombines TRBV28 with TRBJ1-5; tentatively, D is TRBD1 (5 bases). Germline V gives CDR1 MDHEN, CDR2 SYDVKM. The CDR3 runs to 12 residues. Trimming took 9 bases from V and 3 from J, leaving 9 bases between them. The CDR3 DNA sequence: TGTGCCAGTCAGGGACTCAATCAGCCCCAGCATTTT. It is translated as CASQGLNQPQHF.

J is TRBJ1-1 and V is TRBV5-1, with 8 bases aligning to TRBD1. CDR3 length: 15 residues. The J segment lost 4 bases and the V segment lost 3 bases, leaving 8 bases of the junction unmatched. Germline V gene lookup returns CDR1 SGHRS and CDR2 YFSETQ. The CDR3 loop is CASSSLDRVGTEAFF. The CDR3 DNA sequence: TGCGCCAGCAGCTCTCTGGACAGGGTGGGCACTGAAGCTTTCTTT.

This clonotype occurred many times. The chain is built from TRBV28 and TRBJ1-1; D gene ambiguous. This CDR3 comprises 16 residues. V lost 2 bases and J lost 0, with 13 bases in between. The germline gives CDR1 MDHEN, CDR2 SYDVKM. The CDR3 here is CASSLGVYNMNTEAFF. The CDR3 DNA sequence: TGTGCCAGCAGTTTAGGGGTATACAATATGAACACTGAAGCTTTCTTT.

This clonotype was detected once. With a far larger clone one base away, a read error is the likely cause. The CDR3 here is CASSQRLGTSGEYYNEQYF. The CDR3 DNA reads TGTGCCAGCAGCCAACGCCTTGGGACTAGCGGGGAGTACTACAATGAGCAGTACTTC. V gene TRBV27 combines with J gene TRBJ2-7, with 13 bases fitting TRBD2. Germline lookup yields CDR1 MNHEY and CDR2 SMNVEV (reference sequence). Unmatched junction bases numbered 21, after V lost 6 bases and J lost 7 bases. The CDR3 spans 19 residues.

This clonotype appeared a few times. Germline is not matched at one junction end, which may reflect a read error. The V and J genes are TRBV6-9 and TRBJ1-6; possibly TRBD1 for D (5 bases). CDR1 is MNHGY, CDR2 SVAAGI, per germline. This CDR3 is built from 15 residues. The CDR3 spells CASSYFGGSNSPPHF. In nucleotides, the CDR3 is TGTGCCAGCAGTTATTTCGGGGGGAGCAATTCACCCCCCCACTTT.

This clonotype was detected ten times or more. V is TRBV9 and J is TRBJ2-1; a possible D gene is TRBD2 (6 bases). V lost 0 bases and J lost 8, with 15 bases in between. This CDR3 is 15 amino acids long. Germline V gene lookup returns CDR1 SGDLS and CDR2 YYNGEE. CDR3 loop: CASSVAVGTHDEQFF. The CDR3 DNA reads TGTGCCAGCAGCGTAGCGGTCGGGACTCACGATGAGCAGTTCTTC.

This clonotype occurred many times. The chain joins TRBV11-2 to TRBJ2-6; D not resolved. Trimming left V 3 bases short and J 0 bases short, with 12 bases between. The CDR3 spans 17 residues. CDR1 SGHAT and CDR2 FQNNGV come from the germline V gene. The CDR3 DNA is TGTGCCAGCAGCTTCGGGCCGTATAGCTCTGGGGCCAACGTCCTGACTTTC. Residues: CASSFGPYSSGANVLTF.

This clonotype was detected only a few times. The J gene is TRBJ2-1, the V gene TRBV4-3, with 12 bases fitting TRBD2. Trimming removed 4 bases from V and 7 bases from J; junction bases left unmatched: 11. The CDR3 is 17 amino acids. Looked up from germline, CDR1 is LGHNA and CDR2 is YSLEER. CDR3 coding DNA: TGCGCCAGCAGCCGAGCGACTAGCGGGAGTCGATTTAATGAGCAGTTCTTC. Amino acids: CASSRATSGSRFNEQFF.

This clonotype was seen ten or more times. This sequence joins TRBV7-7 and TRBJ2-5; either TRBD1 or TRBD2 may fit D (5 bases each). Trimming pared 8 bases from V and 2 bases from J, leaving 15 bases between. The CDR3 length is 14 residues. Germline CDR1 reads SSHAT; CDR2 reads FNYEAQ (reference sequence). DNA for the CDR3: TGTGCCAGCCGAAAACCGGGACCGCAAGAGACCCAGTACTTC. It translates to CASRKPGPQETQYF.

Many counts were recorded for this clonotype. The chain couples TRBV20-1 to TRBJ2-3, with 14 bases identical to TRBD2. V gave up 5 bases and J gave up 6 bases; unmatched junction bases: 7. The germline CDR1 and CDR2 sequences are DFQATT and SNEGSKA (reference sequence). CDR3 length equals 15 residues. CDR3 in DNA: TGCAGTGCTTCCTCGACTAGCGGGAGGGCGGATACGCAGTATTTT. Amino acids: CSASSTSGRADTQYF.

The V and J genes are TRBV10-1 and TRBJ2-2; 7 bases are a match to TRBD1. J was trimmed by 3 bases and V by 2 bases; bases with no gene match: 0. The CDR3 spans 14 residues. Germline V gene lookup returns CDR1 WNHNN and CDR2 SYGVQD (reference sequence). CDR3 in amino acids: CASSETGDTGELFF. The CDR3 coding sequence is TGCGCCAGCAGTGAGACAGGGGACACCGGGGAGCTGTTTTTT.

This clonotype was observed at least ten times. The gene calls are TRBV12-3 or TRBV12-4 and TRBJ1-1; 8 nucleotides line up with TRBD1. Unmatched junction bases numbered 3, after V lost 4 bases and J lost 5 bases. There are 13 residues in the CDR3. The CDR3 sequence is CASSSGGETEAFF. CDR3 sequence (DNA): TGTGCCAGCAGTTCAGGGGGCGAAACTGAAGCTTTCTTT.

The gene calls are TRBV12-3 or TRBV12-4 and TRBJ2-1; 7 nucleotides align to TRBD1. This CDR3 is 13 amino acids long. V lost 6 bases and J lost 6; bases outside the gene matches: 5. The CDR3: CASSQTGPNEQFF. CDR3 bases: TGTGCCAGCAGCCAGACAGGGCCCAATGAGCAGTTCTTC.